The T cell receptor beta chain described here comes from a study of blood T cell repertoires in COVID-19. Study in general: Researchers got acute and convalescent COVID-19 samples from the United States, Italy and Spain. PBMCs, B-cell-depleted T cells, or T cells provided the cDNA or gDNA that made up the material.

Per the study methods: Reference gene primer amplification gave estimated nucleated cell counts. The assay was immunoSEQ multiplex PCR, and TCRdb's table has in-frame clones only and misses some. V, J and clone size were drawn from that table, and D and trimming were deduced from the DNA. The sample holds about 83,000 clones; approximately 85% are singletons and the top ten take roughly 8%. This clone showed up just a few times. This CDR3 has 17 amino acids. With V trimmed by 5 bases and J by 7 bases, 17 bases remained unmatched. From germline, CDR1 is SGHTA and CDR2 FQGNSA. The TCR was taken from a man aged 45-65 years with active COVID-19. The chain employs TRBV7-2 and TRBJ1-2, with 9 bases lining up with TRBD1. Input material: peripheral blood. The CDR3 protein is CASSATSGTGKGSGYTF. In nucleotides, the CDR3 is TGTGCCAGCAGCGCAACGTCCGGGACAGGGAAGGGTTCTGGCTACACCTTC. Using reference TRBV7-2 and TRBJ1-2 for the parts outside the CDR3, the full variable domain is GAGVSQSPSNKVTEKGKDVELRCDPISGHTALYWYRQSLGQGLEFLIYFQGNSAPDKSGLPSDRFSAERTGGSVSTLTIQRTQQEDSAVYLCASSATSGTGKGSGYTFGSGTRLTVV.